One sample yielded the 24 T cell receptor beta chains listed below, sequenced in a study of radiotherapy plus CTLA-4 blockade in lung cancer. Libraries were prepared by immunoSEQ multiplex PCR; TCRdb keeps only in-frame clonotypes and omits some of them. The sample comprises more than 95,000 clones, roughly 80% of which are singletons, and roughly 5% rests with the top ten. The source material was peripheral blood, sampled from a patient treated with radiotherapy plus ipilimumab. The source is a human donor with non-small cell lung cancer who had a partial response to radiotherapy plus ipilimumab.

V usage is TRBV5-4 and J usage is TRBJ2-1; 12 bases agree with TRBD2. The ends lost 4 bases at V and 8 bases at J; junction bases unmatched: 7. CDR1 SGHNT and CDR2 YYREEE come from the germline V gene (reference sequence). This CDR3 region has 15 residues. CDR3 nucleotide sequence: TGTGCCAGCAGCGTGACTAGCGGGAGTGTTGATGAGCAGTTCTTC. As protein: CASSVTSGSVDEQFF.

V usage is TRBV18 and J usage is TRBJ2-3; no definite D call. The V and J ends lost 0 bases and 2 bases respectively, with 12 bases between them. This CDR3 is built from 16 residues. CDR1 is KGHSH, CDR2 LQKENI, per germline. This CDR3 is CASSPPGLKATDTQYF. CDR3 nucleotide sequence: TGTGCCAGCTCACCACCGGGCCTAAAAGCCACAGATACGCAGTATTTT. Full variable domain (missing parts from reference TRBV18 and TRBJ2-3): NAGVMQNPRHLVRRRGQEARLRCSPMKGHSHVYWYRQLPEEGLKFMVYLQKENIIDESGMPKERFSAEFPKEGPSILRIQQVVRGDSAAYFCASSPPGLKATDTQYFGPGTRLTVL.

V gene TRBV30 combines with J gene TRBJ1-2; D is possibly TRBD1 (5 bases). CDR1 GTSNPN and CDR2 SVGIG come from the germline V gene (reference sequence). The germline V and J ends were trimmed by 8 bases and 8 bases, with 21 bases remaining between them. The CDR3 loop spans 13 amino acids. The CDR3 loop is CAHRGGLIGGYTF. The CDR3 DNA follows: TGTGCCCACCGGGGGGGACTAATCGGGGGCTACACCTTC.

Worth noting for this clone: The junction departs from the called germline gene at one end, perhaps through a read error. V usage is TRBV10-3 and J usage is TRBJ2-2; 12 bases fit TRBD2. The CDR3 totals 17 residues. Germline values: CDR1 ENHRY, CDR2 SYGVKD. The CDR3 region has the DNA TGTGCCGTCAGTGAGGAACTAGCGGGAGGCCCGAACGGGGAGCTGTTTTTT. It encodes CAVSEELAGGPNGELFF.

J is TRBJ2-7 and V is TRBV6-6; 10 bases match TRBD2. The CDR3 loop spans 14 amino acids. Germline V gene data show CDR1 as MNHNY and CDR2 as SVGAGI (reference sequence). V shed 7 bases, J shed 6 bases, and the junction held 9 bases outside the gene matches. The DNA of the CDR3 is TGTGCCAGCACCCTAGCGGGAGCGGTATCCGAGCAGTACTTC. It is translated as CASTLAGAVSEQYF.

The chain employs TRBV28 and TRBJ1-2; D gene ambiguous. The germline V gene encodes CDR1 MDHEN and CDR2 SYDVKM. The CDR3 is made up of 10 amino acids. The ends were cut back, 6 bases at V and 8 bases at J, with 7 bases in the middle. CDR3 protein: CASRREGYTF. The CDR3 DNA reads TGTGCCAGCAGGAGGGAAGGCTACACCTTC.

The chain is built from TRBV7-2 and TRBJ2-1, with 12 bases that match TRBD2. Germline V gives CDR1 SGHTA, CDR2 FQGNSA. The CDR3 runs 15 residues. V lost 3 bases, J lost 10 bases, and 7 bases stayed unmatched. DNA for the CDR3: TGTGCCAGCAGCTTGCCGGGACTAGCGGGCAGAGAGCAGTTCTTC. Amino acids: CASSLPGLAGREQFF.

The chain carries TRBV27 and TRBJ1-1; 8 nucleotides match TRBD1. V dropped 6 bases and J dropped 4; count of bases not matched to a gene: 7. CDR3 length: 14 amino acids. Germline V gene data show CDR1 as MNHEY and CDR2 as SMNVEV (reference sequence). In nucleotides, the CDR3 is TGTGCCAGCAGCCTACAGGGGGGGAGCACTGAAGCTTTCTTT. Its protein is CASSLQGGSTEAFF.

V and J are TRBV4-3 and TRBJ1-6; 7 bases line up with TRBD1. V dropped 4 bases and J dropped 6; count of bases not matched to a gene: 18. Germline lookup yields CDR1 LGHNA and CDR2 YSLEER. The CDR3 extends over 19 amino acids. CDR3 amino acids: CASSLSGGNNPAINSPLHF. Written as DNA, the CDR3 is TGCGCCAGCAGCCTGTCAGGGGGGAACAACCCAGCCATTAATTCACCCCTCCACTTT.

The chain carries TRBV7-2 and TRBJ1-4; 9 bases map to TRBD1. Losses at the gene ends were 5 bases for V and 4 bases for J; bases not matched to a gene: 5. The CDR3 loop spans 15 amino acids. Looked up from germline, CDR1 is SGHTA and CDR2 is FQGNSA. The CDR3 nucleotides read TGTGCCAGCAGCGAGGGACAGGGATTTAATGAAAAACTGTTTTTT. Residues: CASSEGQGFNEKLFF.

This chain uses TRBV5-1 with TRBJ2-1; possible D gene TRBD2, 5 bases. The germline CDR1 and CDR2 sequences are SGHRS and YFSETQ. This CDR3 spans 13 amino acids. V was pared by 3 bases and J by 3 bases, with 7 bases between. The CDR3 DNA is TGCGCCAGCAGCTCCACTAGCTACAATGAGCAGTTCTTC. Amino acids: CASSSTSYNEQFF.

This clone was seen just once. The chain links TRBV6-5 to TRBJ1-2; no definite D call. The V end was cut by 2 bases, the J end by 8 bases, with 12 bases between. The CDR3 is 13 amino acids. Germline V gene lookup returns CDR1 MNHEY and CDR2 SVGAGI. CDR3 nucleotides: TGTGCCAGCAGTTACGAGGCATCGCTAGGCTACACCTTC. Translating it yields CASSYEASLGYTF.

This clone was seen a handful of times. The DNA for the CDR3 is TGTGCCAGCAGTTTAGGAGCGGGAGTGTCCTACGAGCAGTACTTC. It encodes CASSLGAGVSYEQYF. The V call is TRBV27, the J call TRBJ2-7; TRBD2 aligns across 8 bases. The V and J ends lost 2 bases and 1 base, in that order; junction bases with no gene match: 4. The CDR3 covers 15 residues. Germline V lookup: CDR1 MNHEY, CDR2 SMNVEV (reference sequence).

The rearrangement uses TRBV7-3 and TRBJ1-1; TRBD1 is a possible D gene (5 bases). Germline CDR1 and CDR2: SGHTA and FQGTGA. V lost 2 bases and J 0 bases, leaving 10 bases between the germline ends. The CDR3 covers 15 residues. The CDR3 DNA reads as TGTGCCAGCAGCTTAGGCCGGGGGGTGAACACTGAAGCTTTCTTT. It is translated as CASSLGRGVNTEAFF.

The rearrangement joins TRBV2 to TRBJ2-3; D is uncertain. This CDR3 region has 14 residues. The germline V gene has CDR1 SNHLY and CDR2 FYNNEI. The V end was cut by 7 bases, the J end by 0 bases, with 11 bases between. Written as DNA, the CDR3 is TGTGCCAGCAAGTTGGCGGCCAGCACAGATACGCAGTATTTT. It specifies CASKLAASTDTQYF.

The genes are TRBV19 and TRBJ2-5, with TRBD1 as a possible D gene (6 bases). The CDR3 contains 14 residues. V was clipped by 4 bases and J by 7 bases, with 16 bases between them. Germline-derived CDR1 and CDR2 are LNHDA and SQIVND (reference sequence). This CDR3 reads CASSTPDSFRTQYF. Here the CDR3 DNA reads TGTGCCAGTAGTACCCCGGACAGTTTCAGGACCCAGTACTTC.

This clone appeared a single time. J is TRBJ2-3 and V is TRBV4-1; maybe TRBD2 (6 bases). V was pared by 0 bases and J by 4 bases, with 17 bases between. This CDR3 contains 17 residues. Germline V gene lookup returns CDR1 MGHRA and CDR2 YSYEKL. The CDR3 bases are TGCGCCAGCAGCCAAGATTCCCTAGCGTTTGGGGCAGATACGCAGTATTTT. Translating it yields CASSQDSLAFGADTQYF.

This clone has just one count. The chain has TRBV18 and TRBJ2-1; 10 bases map to TRBD2. J lost 10 bases, V lost 3 bases, and 9 bases had no gene match. The germline V gene encodes CDR1 KGHSH and CDR2 LQKENI. The CDR3 is 15 residues long. CDR3 region: CASSPSAGGPKEQFF. The DNA of the CDR3 is TGTGCCAGCTCACCTTCAGCGGGAGGGCCTAAGGAGCAGTTCTTC.

This sequence joins TRBV2 and TRBJ2-4, with D tentatively TRBD2 (6 bases). The CDR3 has 15 amino acids. V was cut by 5 bases and J by 8 bases, with 19 bases left in between. CDR1 is SNHLY, CDR2 FYNNEI, per germline. The CDR3 spells CASSRTTSTPDIQYF. Here the CDR3 DNA reads TGTGCCAGCAGTCGGACTACCTCCACTCCAGACATTCAGTACTTC. The whole variable domain, remainder taken from reference TRBV2 and TRBJ2-4, is EPEVTQTPSHQVTQMGQEVILRCVPISNHLYFYWYRQILGQKVEFLVSFYNNEISEKSEIFDDQFSVERPDGSNFTLKIRSTKLEDSAMYFCASSRTTSTPDIQYFGAGTRLSVL.

CDR3 sequence reads: CASSEWASGIYEQYF. Written as DNA, the CDR3 is TGTGCCAGCAGTGAATGGGCTAGCGGGATCTACGAGCAGTACTTC. The rearrangement links TRBV25-1 to TRBJ2-7; TRBD2 matches 9 bases. CDR3 length equals 15 residues. V shed 1 base and J 3 bases; nucleotides not matched to a gene: 4. Germline V CDR1 and CDR2: MGHDK, SYGVNS.

The chain has TRBV30 and TRBJ2-7; TRBD1 matches 7 bases. V shed 2 bases and J 2 bases; nucleotides not matched to a gene: 6. The CDR3 runs 14 residues. Germline V gene sequence: CDR1 GTSNPN, CDR2 SVGIG (reference sequence). The CDR3 coding sequence is TGTGCCTGGAGTCGACAGGGTAGTGCCTACGAGCAGTACTTC. Amino acids: CAWSRQGSAYEQYF.

This chain joins TRBV7-2 and TRBJ2-5; 7 bases agree with TRBD1. The CDR3 consists of 15 residues. Trimming at V came to 4 bases and at J to 5 bases, leaving 10 bases not matched to a gene. The germline V gene has CDR1 SGHTA and CDR2 FQGNSA. The CDR3 coding sequence is TGTGCCAGCAGCTGGAGAGAGGGGGCAGGGGAGACCCAGTACTTC. Translation gives CASSWREGAGETQYF.

This rearrangement joins TRBV6-5 to TRBJ2-5, with D possibly matching TRBD2 (5 bases). The CDR3 consists of 14 residues. Between the trimmed V and J ends, which lost 4 bases and 1 base, there was a span of 10 bases. CDR1 MNHEY and CDR2 SVGAGI come from the germline V gene. CDR3 coding DNA: TGTGCCAGCAGTTCACTAGGCCTCCAAGAGACCCAGTACTTC. Protein product: CASSSLGLQETQYF.

This clone was seen only a few times. The genes are TRBV6-4 and TRBJ2-1; possibly TRBD1 for D (6 bases). The V end lost 2 bases, the J end lost 5 bases, and 10 bases lay between the germline ends. The CDR3 sequence is 14 residues long. CDR1 and CDR2 (germline): MRHNA, SNTAGT. This CDR3 reads CASSDHGQHNEQFF. In nucleotides, the CDR3 is TGTGCCAGCAGTGACCACGGACAGCACAATGAGCAGTTCTTC.